Sequencing of this TCR beta chain was carried out in a study of blood T cell repertoires in COVID-19. The V and J ends lost 4 bases and 9 bases respectively, with 16 bases between them. The CDR3 is 14 amino acids. CDR1 MDHEN and CDR2 SYDVKM come from the germline V gene. The study assigned cohorts using participant-reported clinical history. Produced via immunoSEQ multiplex PCR; TCRdb's table is partial and in-frame only. The repertoire includes 430,000 or so clones, roughly 90% of them detected once, and 1.5% to 2% sits in the top ten. The sample was PBMCs or T cells enriched from blood (not recorded which). V gene TRBV28 combines with J gene TRBJ1-3; D remains ambiguous. The sequence came from a woman aged 40 to 50 who had recovered from COVID-19. The CDR3 sequence is CASSSGTGSGTIYF. CDR3 coding DNA: TGTGCCAGCAGTTCTGGCACCGGTAGCGGCACCATATATTTT.